One and the same sample provided the 23 T cell receptor beta chains below, sequenced in a study of identical twins. TCRdb ran MiXCR on the 5' RACE reads and lists one entry per CDR3 protein. The table shows about 530,000 distinct CDR3 sequences, with 13% to 15% occurring only once. The same data also went into a second study, on yellow fever vaccine responses in identical twins.

What was sequenced was CD4+ T cells sorted from blood. Source of these receptors: a woman aged 18 to 35 in good health.

This clonotype was detected a few times. The J gene is TRBJ2-7, the V gene TRBV29-1; D possibly uses TRBD1 or TRBD2 (5 bases each). The CDR3 consists of 12 residues. V lost 7 bases and J lost 1, with 11 bases in between. In germline, CDR1 is SQVTM, CDR2 ANQGSEA. CDR3 residues: CSAGTGSYEQYF. DNA for the CDR3: TGCAGCGCGGGGACGGGTTCCTACGAGCAGTACTTC.

CDR3 DNA sequence: TGCAGCGTTGACCAGGGGCGGCTAAGACAGCCCCAGCATTTT. Protein sequence: CSVDQGRLRQPQHF. The J gene is TRBJ1-5, the V gene TRBV29-1, with D possibly TRBD1 on 6 matching bases. This CDR3 comprises 14 residues. The V gene's germline CDR1 is SQVTM and CDR2 ANQGSEA. V was trimmed by 3 bases and J by 7 bases, leaving 16 bases between them.

The J gene is TRBJ2-7, the V gene TRBV7-9, with D possibly being TRBD1 (6 bases). The CDR3 is made up of 15 amino acids. Germline V gene sequence: CDR1 SEHNR, CDR2 FQNEAQ (reference sequence). V lost 5 bases to trimming and J lost 3 bases, with 17 bases between them. The CDR3 DNA reads TGTGCCAGCAGCCATCCAGGGGTTTCTCTCTACGAGCAGTACTTC. Translating gives CASSHPGVSLYEQYF.

This clonotype was seen only a few times. The chain has TRBV18 and TRBJ1-6; D uncertain. Germline V gene data show CDR1 as KGHSH and CDR2 as LQKENI. Trimming took 2 bases from V and 7 from J, leaving 15 bases between them. The CDR3 has 16 residues. The CDR3 sequence is CASSPSGPTINSPLHF. For the CDR3, the DNA is TGTGCCAGCTCACCATCTGGGCCAACTATCAATTCACCCCTCCACTTT.

The sample holds a few counts of this clonotype. In DNA, the CDR3 is TGTGCCATCAATCCGGGACCCTCGTTTGCCGGGGAGCTGTTTTTT. This sequence encodes CAINPGPSFAGELFF. This chain connects TRBV10-3 to TRBJ2-2; possibly TRBD1 or TRBD2 for D (5 bases each). The V gene lost 7 bases and the J gene lost 6 bases, with 18 bases spanning the gap. Germline V gene sequence: CDR1 ENHRY, CDR2 SYGVKD. The CDR3 extends over 15 amino acids.

J is TRBJ2-1 and V is TRBV11-1; TRBD2 aligns across 8 bases. Looked up from germline, CDR1 is SGHAT and CDR2 is FQDESV (reference sequence). Unmatched junction bases numbered 11, after V lost 4 bases and J lost 0 bases. CDR3 length: 18 amino acids. The CDR3 DNA is TGTGCCAGCAGCTCCCGGCCAAGCGGGGGATTCTCCTACAATGAGCAGTTCTTC. It translates to CASSSRPSGGFSYNEQFF.

This clonotype was counted only a few times. The chain carries TRBV9 and TRBJ2-1, with a tentative D call TRBD2 (5 bases). The V end lost 0 bases, the J end lost 7 bases, and 11 bases lay between the germline ends. The germline gives CDR1 SGDLS, CDR2 YYNGEE. The CDR3 spans 14 residues. This chain's CDR3 is CASSVDSRGNEQFF. In DNA form, the CDR3 reads TGTGCCAGCAGCGTAGATTCTCGAGGGAATGAGCAGTTCTTC.

This clonotype was seen a handful of times. The chain links TRBV5-1 to TRBJ2-1; D is perhaps TRBD1 (6 bases). The germline V gene has CDR1 SGHRS and CDR2 YFSETQ. V lost 4 bases and J 6 bases, leaving 17 bases between the germline ends. CDR3 length: 15 amino acids. CDR3: CASSVPSGATNEQFF. CDR3 sequence (DNA): TGCGCCAGCAGCGTCCCGTCAGGGGCCACCAATGAGCAGTTCTTC.

This clonotype has a handful of counts. J is TRBJ1-5 and V is TRBV5-6; a possible D gene is TRBD1 (6 bases). The CDR3 is 16 residues long. CDR1 and CDR2 (germline): SGHDT, YYEEEE. V dropped 4 bases and J dropped 4 bases, with 18 bases sitting between them. The CDR3: CASSKDTGTRNQPQHF. CDR3 DNA sequence: TGTGCCAGCAGCAAAGACACAGGGACGCGGAATCAGCCCCAGCATTTT.

V gene TRBV20-1 combines with J gene TRBJ2-3; D is uncertain. Deletions cut 3 bases from V and 4 bases from J, with 14 bases between. The germline gives CDR1 DFQATT, CDR2 SNEGSKA (reference sequence). The CDR3 is made up of 14 amino acids. The CDR3, as DNA: TGCAGTGCTAGCTGGCGGAAAGGCCCAGATACGCAGTATTTT. It yields the protein CSASWRKGPDTQYF.

The chain carries TRBV29-1 and TRBJ1-1, with no clear D. From germline, CDR1 is SQVTM and CDR2 ANQGSEA. The CDR3 extends over 14 amino acids. The ends were cut back, 0 bases at V and 1 base at J, with 9 bases in the middle. This CDR3 reads CSVEDVAANTEAFF. In DNA form, the CDR3 reads TGCAGCGTTGAAGATGTAGCGGCGAACACTGAAGCTTTCTTT.

The CDR3 loop reads CASSVGPAEQFF. In nucleotides, the CDR3 is TGCGCCAGCAGTGTAGGGCCCGCGGAGCAGTTCTTC. This chain connects TRBV10-2 to TRBJ2-1; D gene unclear. The V end lost 4 bases, the J end lost 10 bases, and 11 bases lay between the germline ends. CDR3 length equals 12 residues. Looked up from germline, CDR1 is WSHSY and CDR2 is SAAADI.

This clonotype occurred a few times. This rearrangement joins TRBV28 to TRBJ2-7; 7 bases are shared with TRBD1. There are 15 residues in the CDR3. The germline V gene has CDR1 MDHEN and CDR2 SYDVKM. V dropped 3 bases and J dropped 7; count of bases not matched to a gene: 12. CDR3 protein: CASSFSTGSTGEQYF. The CDR3 DNA follows: TGTGCCAGCAGTTTTTCGACAGGGTCAACGGGAGAGCAGTACTTC.

The rearrangement uses TRBV20-1 and TRBJ2-6, with 12 bases that match TRBD1. This CDR3 is built from 18 residues. V was pared by 4 bases and J by 3 bases, with 10 bases of the junction left unmatched. The germline V gene encodes CDR1 DFQATT and CDR2 SNEGSKA (reference sequence). The CDR3: CSAKMGQGAGFGANVLTF. DNA of the CDR3: TGCAGTGCTAAAATGGGACAGGGGGCTGGCTTTGGGGCCAACGTCCTGACTTTC.

The chain couples TRBV19 to TRBJ2-1, with no clear D. There are 15 residues in the CDR3. V lost 5 bases and J 9 bases, leaving 20 bases between the germline ends. Germline loops: CDR1 LNHDA, CDR2 SQIVND (reference sequence). Here the CDR3 reads CASSSGFDFSGEQFF. The CDR3 DNA sequence: TGTGCCAGTAGTTCCGGGTTCGACTTCTCTGGTGAGCAGTTCTTC. Filled out from reference TRBV19 and TRBJ2-1, the complete variable domain reads DGGITQSPKYLFRKEGQNVTLSCEQNLNHDAMYWYRQDPGQGLRLIYYSQIVNDFQKGDIAEGYSVSREKKESFPLTVTSAQKNPTAFYLCASSSGFDFSGEQFFGPGTRLTVL.

The chain carries TRBV28 and TRBJ2-1; 7 nucleotides agree with TRBD2. CDR1 MDHEN and CDR2 SYDVKM come from the germline V gene. CDR3 length equals 15 residues. V lost 4 bases, J lost 6 bases, and 9 bases stayed unmatched. The CDR3 sequence is CASSSWAGATNEQFF. The CDR3 bases are TGTGCCAGCAGTTCGTGGGCGGGAGCCACCAATGAGCAGTTCTTC.

This clonotype appeared many times. The CDR3 is CASSRGPESSEAFF. CDR3 bases: TGTGCCAGCAGCAGGGGGCCCGAGTCCTCTGAAGCTTTCTTT. The chain employs TRBV5-5 and TRBJ1-1; 7 bases match TRBD1. V shed 4 bases and J 6 bases; nucleotides not matched to a gene: 9. CDR1 and CDR2 from the germline V gene are SGHKS and YYEKEE (reference sequence). The CDR3 runs 14 residues.

This clonotype was counted between two and nine times. This chain uses TRBV10-3 with TRBJ1-1; D remains ambiguous. Trimming took off 2 bases at V and 1 base at J, with 5 bases between the two ends. There are 13 residues in the CDR3. Germline CDR1 is ENHRY and CDR2 is SYGVKD. DNA for the CDR3: TGTGCCATCAGTGAGCGACAGAACACTGAAGCTTTCTTT. Amino acids: CAISERQNTEAFF.

This clonotype was observed a handful of times. The genes are TRBV12-3 or TRBV12-4 and TRBJ2-1; 7 positions agree with TRBD2. V lost 4 bases to trimming and J lost 0 bases; unmatched junction nucleotides: 6. The CDR3 loop spans 16 amino acids. The CDR3 sequence is CASSSRLADSYNEQFF. The CDR3 DNA is TGTGCCAGCAGTTCCCGACTAGCCGACTCCTACAATGAGCAGTTCTTC.

In its sample, this clonotype was seen a few times. This CDR3 reads CATNPGQGAGEQFF. The CDR3 region has the DNA TGTGCCACCAACCCGGGACAGGGGGCTGGTGAGCAGTTCTTC. The chain carries TRBV24-1 and TRBJ2-1, with TRBD1 matching 12 bases. This CDR3 has 14 residues. Germline CDR1 is KGHDR and CDR2 is SFDVKD. J lost 9 bases, V lost 8 bases, and 7 bases had no gene match.

This clonotype has just a few counts. The chain links TRBV7-9 to TRBJ2-7, with 11 bases lining up with TRBD1. This CDR3 has 14 amino acids. CDR1 and CDR2 (germline): SEHNR, FQNEAQ (reference sequence). The V and J ends lost 5 bases and 7 bases, in that order; junction bases with no gene match: 7. The CDR3 bases are TGTGCCAGCAGCCCTCCGGGACAGGGGGATGAGCAGTACTTC. Protein sequence: CASSPPGQGDEQYF. Using reference TRBV7-9 and TRBJ2-7 for the parts outside the CDR3, the full variable domain is DTGVSQNPRHKITKRGQNVTFRCDPISEHNRLYWYRQTLGQGPEFLTYFQNEAQLEKSRLLSDRFSAERPKGSFSTLEIQRTEQGDSAMYLCASSPPGQGDEQYFGPGTRLTVT.

V gene TRBV12-3 or TRBV12-4 combines with J gene TRBJ2-6; 9 positions match TRBD1. The CDR3 loop spans 19 amino acids. V lost 5 bases to trimming and J lost 2 bases; unmatched junction nucleotides: 13. CDR3 sequence: CASSTRDRVGLPGANVLTF. In nucleotides, the CDR3 is TGTGCCAGCAGTACCCGGGACAGGGTAGGCCTACCTGGGGCCAACGTCCTGACTTTC.

This clonotype has only a few counts. The gene calls are TRBV12-3 or TRBV12-4 and TRBJ2-6, with 7 bases that match TRBD1. Trimming removed 5 bases from V and 1 base from J; junction bases left unmatched: 11. The CDR3 covers 18 residues. This CDR3 reads CASSMRQGSQSGANVLTF. In nucleotides, the CDR3 is TGTGCCAGCAGTATGAGACAGGGATCCCAGTCTGGGGCCAACGTCCTGACTTTC.